This TCR beta chain derives from a study of response to subunit inactivated influenza vaccine (dated by TCRdb to 2016 to 2019). About the investigation overall: Deep quantitative profiling of the T cell receptor repertoire was used in the study to follow responses to a trivalent subunit inactivated influenza vaccine. The full study reports these points: It was suggested by the authors that each seasonal influenza vaccination may recruit only a limited number of new T cells.

In the case of this clonotype: Its antigen is still unknown. There are no base qualities to consult, and no much larger clone falls within one base.

The library was built by means of RT-PCR. Sequencing relied on an Illumina HiSeq 2500. TCRdb handled the public reads itself, with Q25 trimming in fastp and clone calling in MiXCR, and kept productive beta chains. Rows with a matching CDR3 protein are joined into one entry that keeps the most common DNA and genes. A total of 650,000 to 850,000 distinct CDR3 sequences appear in this sample, about 14% of them only once. The top ten hold 6% to 8% of the sample. The junction carries 17 bases between V and J, which are trimmed by 5 bases and 2 bases respectively. Sequences SEHNR (CDR1) and FQNEAQ (CDR2) are obtained from the germline V gene (reference sequence). Taken from cysteine to phenylalanine, the CDR3 has 16 residues. Of the read, only the CDR3 DNA is kept; its 48 bases are in frame from base 1.

The sample was PBMCs from blood, taken around 15 days before vaccination. This sequence originates from a man aged 45-65 years who received an inactivated influenza vaccine. Donor details come from another sample of the same person, matched by shared clones. The chain employs TRBV7-9 and TRBJ2-3, and possibly TRBD2, on 5 matching bases. The sequenced DNA is TGTGCCAGCAGCCTACCCCAACTAGGGAACACAGATACGCAGTATTTT. Translation gives CASSLPQLGNTDTQYF.